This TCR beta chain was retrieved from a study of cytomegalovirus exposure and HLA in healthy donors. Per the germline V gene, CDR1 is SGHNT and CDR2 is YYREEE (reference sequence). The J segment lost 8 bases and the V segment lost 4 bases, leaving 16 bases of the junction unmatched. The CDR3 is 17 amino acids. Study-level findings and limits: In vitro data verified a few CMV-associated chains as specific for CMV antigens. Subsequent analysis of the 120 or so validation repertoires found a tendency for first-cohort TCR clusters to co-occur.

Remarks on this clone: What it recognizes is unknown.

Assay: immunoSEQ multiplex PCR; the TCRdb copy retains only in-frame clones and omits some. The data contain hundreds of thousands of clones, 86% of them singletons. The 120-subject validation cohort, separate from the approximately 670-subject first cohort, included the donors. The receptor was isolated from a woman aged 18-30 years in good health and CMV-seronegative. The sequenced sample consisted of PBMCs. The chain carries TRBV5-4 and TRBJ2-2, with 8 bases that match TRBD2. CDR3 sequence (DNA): TGTGCCAGCAGCATAAGCGGGGGCGCTCCTGCTGGTGGGGAGCTGTTTTTT. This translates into CASSISGGAPAGGELFF.